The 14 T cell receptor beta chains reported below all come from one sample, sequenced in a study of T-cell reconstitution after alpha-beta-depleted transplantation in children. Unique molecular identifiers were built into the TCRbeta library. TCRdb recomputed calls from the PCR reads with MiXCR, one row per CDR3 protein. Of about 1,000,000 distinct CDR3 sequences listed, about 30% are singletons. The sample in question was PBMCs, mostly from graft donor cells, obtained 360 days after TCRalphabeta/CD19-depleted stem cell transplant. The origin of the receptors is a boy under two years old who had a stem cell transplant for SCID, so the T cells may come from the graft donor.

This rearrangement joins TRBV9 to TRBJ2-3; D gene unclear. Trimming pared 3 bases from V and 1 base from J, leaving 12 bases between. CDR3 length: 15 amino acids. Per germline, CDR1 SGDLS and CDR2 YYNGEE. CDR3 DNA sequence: TGTGCCAGCAGCGCCCGACTCCGGCGCACAGATACGCAGTATTTT. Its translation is CASSARLRRTDTQYF.

In nucleotides, the CDR3 is TGTGCCAGCAGCTTTGGTCGGCGGGGCAACACAGATACGCAGTATTTT. Protein: CASSFGRRGNTDTQYF. This rearrangement joins TRBV7-9 to TRBJ2-3; tentative D call: TRBD2 (6 bases). This CDR3 spans 16 amino acids. V shed 3 bases and J shed 2 bases, with 15 bases lying between them. Germline V gene sequence: CDR1 SEHNR, CDR2 FQNEAQ (reference sequence).

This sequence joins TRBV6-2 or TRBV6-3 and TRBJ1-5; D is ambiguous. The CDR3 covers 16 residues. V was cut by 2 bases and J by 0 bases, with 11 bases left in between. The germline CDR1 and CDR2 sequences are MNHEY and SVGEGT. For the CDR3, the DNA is TGTGCCAGCAGTTACGGGAGCAATACTAGCAATCAGCCCCAGCATTTT. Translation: CASSYGSNTSNQPQHF.

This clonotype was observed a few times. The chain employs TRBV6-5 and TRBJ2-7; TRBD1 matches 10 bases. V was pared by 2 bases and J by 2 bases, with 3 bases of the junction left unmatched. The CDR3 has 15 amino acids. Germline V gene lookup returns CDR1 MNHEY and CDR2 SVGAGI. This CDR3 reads CASSYRDRGAYEQYF. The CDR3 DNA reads TGTGCCAGCAGTTACCGGGACAGGGGAGCCTACGAGCAGTACTTC.

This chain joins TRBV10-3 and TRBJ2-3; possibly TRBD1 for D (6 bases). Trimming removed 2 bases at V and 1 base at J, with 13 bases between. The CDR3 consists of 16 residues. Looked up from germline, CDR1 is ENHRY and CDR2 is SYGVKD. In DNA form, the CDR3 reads TGTGCCATCAGTGAGATACAGGGTATCGGCACAGATACGCAGTATTTT. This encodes CAISEIQGIGTDTQYF.

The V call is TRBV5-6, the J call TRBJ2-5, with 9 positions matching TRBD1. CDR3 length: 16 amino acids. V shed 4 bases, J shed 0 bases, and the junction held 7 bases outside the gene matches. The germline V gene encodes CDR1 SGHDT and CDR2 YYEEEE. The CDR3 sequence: CASSRPGTGYQETQYF. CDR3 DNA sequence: TGTGCCAGCAGCCGTCCCGGGACAGGGTACCAAGAGACCCAGTACTTC.

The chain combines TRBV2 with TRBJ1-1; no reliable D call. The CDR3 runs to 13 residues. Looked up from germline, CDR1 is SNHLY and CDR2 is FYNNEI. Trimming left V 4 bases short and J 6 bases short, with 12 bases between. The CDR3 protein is CASSVASGAEAFF. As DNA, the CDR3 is TGTGCCAGCAGTGTGGCTTCGGGCGCTGAAGCTTTCTTT.

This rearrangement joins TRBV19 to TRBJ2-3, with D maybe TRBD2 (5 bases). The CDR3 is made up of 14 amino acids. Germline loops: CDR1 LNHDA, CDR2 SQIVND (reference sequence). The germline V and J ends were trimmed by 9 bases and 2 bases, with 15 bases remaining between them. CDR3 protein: CASRRTPNTDTQYF. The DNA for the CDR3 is TGTGCCAGCCGACGGACTCCAAACACAGATACGCAGTATTTT. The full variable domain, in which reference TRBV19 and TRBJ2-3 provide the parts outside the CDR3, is DGGITQSPKYLFRKEGQNVTLSCEQNLNHDAMYWYRQDPGQGLRLIYYSQIVNDFQKGDIAEGYSVSREKKESFPLTVTSAQKNPTAFYLCASRRTPNTDTQYFGPGTRLTVL.

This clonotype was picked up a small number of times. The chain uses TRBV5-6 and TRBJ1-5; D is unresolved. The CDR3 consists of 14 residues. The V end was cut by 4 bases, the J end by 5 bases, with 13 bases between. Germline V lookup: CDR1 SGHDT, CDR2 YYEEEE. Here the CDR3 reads CASSLGEGYQPQHF. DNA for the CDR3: TGTGCCAGCAGCCTGGGTGAGGGTTATCAGCCCCAGCATTTT.

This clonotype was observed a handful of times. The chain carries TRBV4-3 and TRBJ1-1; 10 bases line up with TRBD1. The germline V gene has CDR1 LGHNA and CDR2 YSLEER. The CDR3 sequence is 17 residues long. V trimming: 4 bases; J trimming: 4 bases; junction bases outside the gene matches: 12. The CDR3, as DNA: TGCGCCAGCAGCCCCCGCCGGCTGGGACAGGGGTTCACTGAAGCTTTCTTT. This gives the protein CASSPRRLGQGFTEAFF.

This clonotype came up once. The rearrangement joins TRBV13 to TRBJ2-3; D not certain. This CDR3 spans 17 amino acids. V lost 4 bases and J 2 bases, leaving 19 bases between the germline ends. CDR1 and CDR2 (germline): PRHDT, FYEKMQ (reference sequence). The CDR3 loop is CASSSVMDPLFTDTQYF. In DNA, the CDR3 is TGTGCCAGCAGCTCGGTCATGGACCCGTTATTCACAGATACGCAGTATTTT. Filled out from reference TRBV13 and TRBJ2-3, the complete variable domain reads AAGVIQSPRHLIKEKRETATLKCYPIPRHDTVYWYQQGPGQDPQFLISFYEKMQSDKGSIPDRFSAQQFSDYHSELNMSSLELGDSALYFCASSSVMDPLFTDTQYFGPGTRLTVL.

CDR3: CASSMGGYEQYF. As DNA, the CDR3 is TGTGCCAGCAGTATGGGAGGGTACGAGCAGTACTTC. The rearrangement joins TRBV28 to TRBJ2-7; 7 bases agree with TRBD2. After removal of 5 bases from V and 4 bases from J, the junction contained 2 bases not matched to a gene. CDR1 is MDHEN, CDR2 SYDVKM, per germline. The CDR3 is 12 amino acids.

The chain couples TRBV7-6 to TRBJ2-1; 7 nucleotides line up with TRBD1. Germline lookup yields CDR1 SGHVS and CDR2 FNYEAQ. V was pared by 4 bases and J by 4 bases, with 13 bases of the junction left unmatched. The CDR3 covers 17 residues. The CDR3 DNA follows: TGTGCCAGCAGCTATTCCCTAGAGGGGGCCTCGTACAATGAGCAGTTCTTC. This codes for CASSYSLEGASYNEQFF. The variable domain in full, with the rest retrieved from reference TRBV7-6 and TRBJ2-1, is GAGVSQSPRYKVTKRGQDVALRCDPISGHVSLYWYRQALGQGPEFLTYFNYEAQQDKSGLPNDRFSAERPEGSISTLTIQRTEQRDSAMYRCASSYSLEGASYNEQFFGPGTRLTVL.

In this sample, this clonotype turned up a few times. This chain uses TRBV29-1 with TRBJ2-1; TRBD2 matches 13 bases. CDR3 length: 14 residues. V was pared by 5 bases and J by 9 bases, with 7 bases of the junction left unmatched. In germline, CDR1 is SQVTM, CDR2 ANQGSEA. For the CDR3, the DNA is TGCAGCGTTTCCGGGACTAGCGGGGTTGGTGAGCAGTTCTTC. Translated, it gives CSVSGTSGVGEQFF.